Presented here are 20 T cell receptor beta chains from one specimen sequenced in a study of cytomegalovirus exposure and HLA in healthy donors. PCR employed 60 Vbeta and 13 Jbeta primers. Profiling relied on immunoSEQ multiplex PCR, and the TCRdb table lists in-frame clones only, not all of them. Of about 170,000 clones listed, approximately 83% are singletons. Sequencing input: PBMCs. The receptors shown here come from a boy younger than 10 in good health and CMV-seronegative.

A few counts support this clone. The chain links TRBV4-3 to TRBJ1-2, with D perhaps matching TRBD1 (6 bases). CDR3 size: 16 residues. Per the germline V gene, CDR1 is LGHNA and CDR2 is YSLEER. V gave up 0 bases and J gave up 4 bases, with 15 bases separating them. CDR3 sequence reads: CASSQDDGRGSYGYTF. The CDR3 DNA is TGCGCCAGCAGCCAAGATGATGGAAGGGGGAGCTATGGCTACACCTTC.

The chain joins TRBV28 to TRBJ2-7; TRBD1 matches at 9 bases. Germline CDR1 is MDHEN and CDR2 is SYDVKM. This CDR3 spans 16 amino acids. V was pared by 5 bases and J by 3 bases, with 11 bases of the junction left unmatched. The CDR3 region has the DNA TGTGCCAGCAGTCCCCAGACAGGGGGGGATATCTACGAGCAGTACTTC. It codes for CASSPQTGGDIYEQYF.

This clone has just one count. The chain has TRBV29-1 and TRBJ2-7, with 15 bases fitting TRBD2. Germline CDR1 and CDR2: SQVTM and ANQGSEA. The CDR3 extends over 15 amino acids. Trimming cost V 4 bases and J 6 bases; bases outside gene matches: 7. In DNA form, the CDR3 reads TGCAGCGTTGCGGCCCGGACTAGCGGGAGGGCCGAGCAGTACTTC. Translation: CSVAARTSGRAEQYF.

The genes are TRBV19 and TRBJ1-6; TRBD1 matches 8 bases. Germline assignment: CDR1 LNHDA and CDR2 SQIVND (reference sequence). There are 15 residues in the CDR3. The V gene end was trimmed by 4 bases and the J gene end by 5 bases; junction bases not matched to a gene: 4. The CDR3: CASSRDRGNNSPLHF. In DNA, the CDR3 is TGTGCCAGTAGTAGAGACAGGGGCAATAATTCACCCCTCCACTTT.

The rearrangement joins TRBV5-4 to TRBJ2-3; 7 positions agree with TRBD2. The CDR3 is 17 residues long. Per germline, CDR1 SGHNT and CDR2 YYREEE (reference sequence). V trimming: 4 bases; J trimming: 4 bases; junction bases outside the gene matches: 15. This chain's CDR3 is CASSLGEGSAAADTQYF. Here the CDR3 DNA reads TGTGCCAGCAGCCTGGGGGAGGGTTCTGCCGCCGCAGATACGCAGTATTTT.

The gene calls are TRBV30 and TRBJ2-1; D gene ambiguous. The CDR3 spans 15 residues. The germline CDR1 and CDR2 sequences are GTSNPN and SVGIG (reference sequence). Deletions cut 6 bases from V and 0 bases from J, with 15 bases between. In nucleotides, the CDR3 is TGTGCCTGTCTCGTATCCGAGAGCTCCTACAATGAGCAGTTCTTC. Protein sequence: CACLVSESSYNEQFF.

This clone was picked up a small number of times. The chain combines TRBV11-2 with TRBJ1-1; weak D call: TRBD1 (6 bases). The length of the CDR3 is 13 residues. Germline lookup yields CDR1 SGHAT and CDR2 FQNNGV. V lost 5 bases and J 3 bases, leaving 10 bases between the germline ends. CDR3 sequence (DNA): TGTGCCAGCAGCCAGGGGATGCACACTGAAGCTTTCTTT. Translated, it gives CASSQGMHTEAFF.

This sequence joins TRBV5-1 and TRBJ2-1; TRBD2 agrees at 10 bases. Germline V gene data show CDR1 as SGHRS and CDR2 as YFSETQ. V was clipped by 2 bases and J by 5 bases; unmatched bases: 4. This CDR3 contains 15 residues. CDR3 sequence reads: CASSLSGRDNNEQFF. CDR3 DNA sequence: TGCGCCAGCAGCTTAAGCGGGAGGGATAACAATGAGCAGTTCTTC.

The chain combines TRBV30 with TRBJ1-4; 9 nucleotides match TRBD1. Germline CDR1 is GTSNPN and CDR2 is SVGIG (reference sequence). This CDR3 has 14 amino acids. V dropped 4 bases and J dropped 6; count of bases not matched to a gene: 6. In DNA, the CDR3 is TGTGCCTGGAATCCGGGACAGGGCTATGAAAAACTGTTTTTT. Encoded protein: CAWNPGQGYEKLFF.

The V call is TRBV4-2, the J call TRBJ1-5; 8 nucleotides match TRBD1. Trimming cost V 0 bases and J 4 bases; bases outside gene matches: 5. Germline CDR1 LGHNA, CDR2 YNFKEQ. The CDR3 runs 16 residues. CDR3 sequence (DNA): TGTGCCAGCAGCCAAGAATGGACAGGGTTTAATCAGCCCCAGCATTTT. Translation: CASSQEWTGFNQPQHF.

Only one count was recorded for this clone. The chain combines TRBV2 with TRBJ2-1; D gene ambiguous. Trimming took off 3 bases at V and 6 bases at J, with 12 bases between the two ends. The CDR3 extends over 14 amino acids. Germline lookup yields CDR1 SNHLY and CDR2 FYNNEI. The CDR3 DNA reads as TGTGCCAGCAGTGATATATCTTCGGTCAATGAGCAGTTCTTC. Residues: CASSDISSVNEQFF. Full variable domain (outside the CDR3, taken from reference TRBV2 and TRBJ2-1): EPEVTQTPSHQVTQMGQEVILRCVPISNHLYFYWYRQILGQKVEFLVSFYNNEISEKSEIFDDQFSVERPDGSNFTLKIRSTKLEDSAMYFCASSDISSVNEQFFGPGTRLTVL.

This clone appeared a few times. The chain couples TRBV5-4 to TRBJ2-1; 10 nucleotides align to TRBD2. This CDR3 spans 16 amino acids. V trimming: 1 base; J trimming: 5 bases; junction bases outside the gene matches: 6. Germline loops: CDR1 SGHNT, CDR2 YYREEE (reference sequence). CDR3 in DNA: TGTGCCAGCAGCTTGCCGAGCGGGGGGGCCAACAATGAGCAGTTCTTC. It yields the protein CASSLPSGGANNEQFF.

This chain links TRBV15 with TRBJ1-5; 7 nucleotides match TRBD1. Trimming at V came to 0 bases and at J to 2 bases, leaving 16 bases not matched to a gene. CDR1 is LNHNV and CDR2 is YYDKDF in the germline V gene (reference sequence). CDR3 length: 20 amino acids. CDR3 loop: CATSRDLGPGGEVGNQPQHF. The DNA for the CDR3 is TGTGCCACCAGCAGAGATCTTGGTCCAGGGGGAGAGGTTGGCAATCAGCCCCAGCATTTT.

The chain employs TRBV18 and TRBJ1-1; D possibly corresponds to TRBD1 (6 bases). In germline, CDR1 is KGHSH, CDR2 LQKENI. The ends were cut back, 2 bases at V and 3 bases at J, with 13 bases in the middle. This CDR3 spans 15 amino acids. The CDR3 DNA sequence: TGTGCCAGCTCACCAATTACAGGGAGGGACACTGAAGCTTTCTTT. Its protein product is CASSPITGRDTEAFF.

The chain carries TRBV2 and TRBJ1-2; D gene unclear. This CDR3 contains 14 residues. Trimming stripped 7 bases from V and 6 bases from J, with 18 bases between. Germline V gives CDR1 SNHLY, CDR2 FYNNEI. The CDR3, as DNA: TGTGCCAGCACCCCCATCGGGTTGTCGAATGGCTACACCTTC. Translated: CASTPIGLSNGYTF.

CDR3 nucleotide sequence: TGTGCCATCAGTGATACAGTTTGGGGTAGCGGGGGTCTCTACGAGCAGTACTTC. Protein sequence: CAISDTVWGSGGLYEQYF. The chain joins TRBV10-3 to TRBJ2-7, with 9 positions matching TRBD2. Germline CDR1 is ENHRY and CDR2 is SYGVKD. The V gene end was trimmed by 3 bases and the J gene end by 3 bases; junction bases not matched to a gene: 15. CDR3 length: 18 residues.

This chain links TRBV19 with TRBJ1-2; 9 bases are shared with TRBD1. Germline V gene lookup returns CDR1 LNHDA and CDR2 SQIVND (reference sequence). V dropped 11 bases and J dropped 6; count of bases not matched to a gene: 13. The CDR3 consists of 14 residues. The CDR3 DNA reads as TGTGCCGCCCGCGGGACAGGGAGGATGAATGGCTACACCTTC. It encodes CAARGTGRMNGYTF.

The rearrangement links TRBV27 to TRBJ2-7; 7 bases map to TRBD2. The CDR3 is made up of 15 amino acids. Germline values: CDR1 MNHEY, CDR2 SMNVEV (reference sequence). J gave up 3 bases and V 0 bases, and 5 bases lay outside the gene matches. CDR3 coding DNA: TGTGCCAGCAGTTTATCGGCGGGGGTAAACTACGAGCAGTACTTC. Translating gives CASSLSAGVNYEQYF.

The chain joins TRBV29-1 to TRBJ2-3; TRBD1 might be the D (6 bases). The CDR3 loop spans 15 amino acids. Trimming removed 7 bases at V and 0 bases at J, with 17 bases between. Germline V gives CDR1 SQVTM, CDR2 ANQGSEA. The CDR3 nucleotides read TGCAGCGCACCCTCGGCAGGGGTGAGCACAGATACGCAGTATTTT. It translates to CSAPSAGVSTDTQYF.

The chain combines TRBV12-5 with TRBJ1-3, with TRBD1 matching 7 bases. CDR3 size: 20 residues. Per the germline V gene, CDR1 is LGHNT and CDR2 is FRNRAP. With V trimmed by 2 bases and J by 2 bases, 18 bases remained unmatched. CDR3 sequence reads: CASGLPRGLSRDIAGNTIYF. Written as DNA, the CDR3 is TGTGCTAGTGGTTTGCCAAGGGGGCTAAGCAGGGATATTGCTGGAAACACCATATATTTT.